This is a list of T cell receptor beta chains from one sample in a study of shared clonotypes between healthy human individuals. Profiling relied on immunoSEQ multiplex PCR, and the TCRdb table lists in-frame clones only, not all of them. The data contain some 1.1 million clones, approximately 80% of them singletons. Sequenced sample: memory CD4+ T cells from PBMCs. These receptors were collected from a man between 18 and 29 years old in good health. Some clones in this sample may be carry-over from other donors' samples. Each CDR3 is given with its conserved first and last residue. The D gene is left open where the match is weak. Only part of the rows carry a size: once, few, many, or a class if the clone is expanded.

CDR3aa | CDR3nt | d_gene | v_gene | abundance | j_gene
CASSLRAGWGEQFF | TGTGCCAGCAGCTTACGAGCGGGATGGGGTGAGCAGTTCTTC | TRBD2 | TRBV7-2 | . | TRBJ2-1
CASSPGQGMSNQPQHF | TGTGCCAGCAGCCCAGGACAGGGGATGAGCAATCAGCCCCAGCATTTT | TRBD1 | TRBV5-4 | . | TRBJ1-5
CASSLVYSPGYTF | TGTGCCAGCAGCTTAGTTTACAGCCCTGGCTACACCTTC | . | TRBV7-2 | once | TRBJ1-2
CASSFGQGSTDTQYF | TGTGCCAGCAGCTTTGGACAGGGAAGCACAGATACGCAGTATTTT | TRBD1 | TRBV11-3 | . | TRBJ2-3
CASSQVSGRASGANVLTF | TGCGCCAGCAGCCAAGTTAGCGGGAGGGCCTCTGGGGCCAACGTCCTGACTTTC | TRBD2 | TRBV4-1 | . | TRBJ2-6
CASVRSGLSYEQYF | TGTGCCAGCGTTCGTAGCGGGCTCTCCTACGAGCAGTACTTC | TRBD2 | TRBV28 | once | TRBJ2-7
CASREFYEQYF | TGTGCGAGCCGGGAGTTCTACGAGCAGTACTTC | . | TRBV2 | . | TRBJ2-7
CASSLAVKGNTEAFF | TGTGCCAGCAGCTTAGCCGTGAAGGGGAACACTGAAGCTTTCTTT | . | TRBV7-8 | . | TRBJ1-1
CASSLHIPGQGYEQYF | TGCGCCAGCAGCTTACATATACCGGGACAGGGCTACGAGCAGTACTTC | TRBD1 | TRBV5-1 | . | TRBJ2-7
CASIAFTGNTIYF | TGTGCCAGCATCGCGTTTACTGGAAACACCATATATTTT | . | TRBV28 | . | TRBJ1-3
CASSSTGGYEQYF | TGTGCCAGCAGTTCGACAGGGGGCTACGAGCAGTACTTC | TRBD1 | TRBV27 | . | TRBJ2-7
CASSSTSGYEQYF | TGTGCCAGCAGTTCGACTAGCGGCTACGAGCAGTACTTC | TRBD2 | TRBV28 | many | TRBJ2-7
CASSLTVAQETQYF | TGTGCCAGCAGTTTGACAGTAGCACAAGAGACCCAGTACTTC | . | TRBV28 | few | TRBJ2-5
CASSSRKSGLVGEQFF | TGTGCCAGCAGTTCCCGTAAGAGCGGGTTAGTCGGTGAGCAGTTCTTC | . | TRBV28 | few | TRBJ2-1
CEVSGEYNEQFF | TGTGAGGTGAGCGGAGAATACAATGAGCAGTTCTTC | . | TRBV12-1 | . | TRBJ2-1
CASSYEGGITEAFF | TGTGCCAGCAGTTATGAGGGCGGGATCACTGAAGCTTTCTTT | . | TRBV2 | . | TRBJ1-1
CASRLARGNTIYF | TGTGCCAGCAGGCTGGCTAGGGGAAACACCATATATTTT | . | TRBV28 | few | TRBJ1-3
CASSPLGQGASGYTF | TGTGCCAGCAGTCCTTTAGGACAGGGGGCGTCTGGCTACACCTTC | TRBD1 | TRBV27 | many | TRBJ1-2
CASSLTGASGPQETQYF | TGTGCCAGCAGCTTAACGGGAGCTAGCGGGCCTCAAGAGACCCAGTACTTC | TRBD2 | TRBV7-3 | . | TRBJ2-5
CASSQNRETQYF | TGTGCCAGCAGCCAGAACCGGGAGACCCAGTACTTC | . | TRBV11-2 | . | TRBJ2-5
CASSYSTGTGEKLFF | TGTGCCAGCAGTTACTCGACTGGCACTGGGGAAAAACTGTTTTTT | . | TRBV6-5 | . | TRBJ1-4
CASSAKPITNTGELFF | TGTGCCAGCTCAGCGAAGCCTATTACGAACACCGGGGAGCTGTTTTTT | . | TRBV18 | . | TRBJ2-2
CASSLAADPHNTEAFF | TGTGCCAGCAGCTTAGCGGCAGATCCCCATAACACTGAAGCTTTCTTT | . | TRBV11-1 | . | TRBJ1-1
CASSYTAHTTDTQYF | TGTGCCAGCAGTTACACCGCTCATACCACAGATACGCAGTATTTT | . | TRBV6-5 | . | TRBJ2-3
CASSKRGRAHEQYF | TGTGCCAGCAGCAAACGCGGGAGGGCCCACGAGCAGTACTTC | . | TRBV21-1 | . | TRBJ2-7
CASSSLWKVGELFF | TGTGCCAGCAGCTCCCTTTGGAAGGTCGGGGAGCTGTTTTTT | . | TRBV11-2 | . | TRBJ2-2
CASSDDRAREQYF | TGTGCCAGCAGCGACGACAGGGCTCGCGAGCAGTACTTC | TRBD1 | TRBV13 | . | TRBJ2-7
CASSLWSSDKQFF | TGTGCCAGCAGTTTGTGGTCATCGGATAAGCAGTTCTTC | . | TRBV27 | . | TRBJ2-1
CASSLEFPGLSGELFF | TGTGCCAGCAGCTTAGAGTTTCCCGGGTTGAGCGGGGAGCTGTTTTTT | . | TRBV7-3 | . | TRBJ2-2
CASILRTGVIQETQYF | TGCGCCAGCATTCTACGGACAGGGGTCATCCAAGAGACCCAGTACTTC | TRBD1 | TRBV5-1 | . | TRBJ2-5
CASSPDETGRTEAFF | TGTGCCAGCTCACCAGATGAGACAGGGCGCACTGAAGCTTTCTTT | TRBD1 | TRBV18 | . | TRBJ1-1
CSAPGGTRQFF | TGCAGTGCTCCGGGCGGGACACGGCAGTTCTTC | . | TRBV20-1 | . | TRBJ2-1